This T cell receptor beta chain was retrieved from a study of blood T cell repertoires in COVID-19. Study information: Collection of acute and convalescent COVID-19 samples took place in the United States, Italy and Spain. Nucleic acid was either cDNA or gDNA, and it came from T cells, B-cell-depleted T cells, or PBMCs.

Original processing notes: The assay estimated nucleated cells by amplifying reference gene primers. Sequenced by immunoSEQ multiplex PCR; TCRdb stores in-frame clones only, minus some. V and J calls and clone size are copied from that table; D and trimming were computed from the DNA. The sample lists about 260,000 clones; approximately 81% were seen once. The CDR3 totals 16 residues. The germline V gene has CDR1 SGHTA and CDR2 FQGNSA. The ends were cut back, 1 base at V and 10 bases at J, with 17 bases in the middle. This clonotype was sampled from a man between 60 and 70 years old with acute or convalescent COVID-19. The chain links TRBV7-2 to TRBJ1-6, with D possibly matching TRBD1 (5 bases). The specimen sequenced was peripheral blood. The CDR3 coding sequence is TGTGCCAGCAGCTTAGGTGTGGCAGGGCTAGGGTCACCCCTCCACTTT. Protein product: CASSLGVAGLGSPLHF.